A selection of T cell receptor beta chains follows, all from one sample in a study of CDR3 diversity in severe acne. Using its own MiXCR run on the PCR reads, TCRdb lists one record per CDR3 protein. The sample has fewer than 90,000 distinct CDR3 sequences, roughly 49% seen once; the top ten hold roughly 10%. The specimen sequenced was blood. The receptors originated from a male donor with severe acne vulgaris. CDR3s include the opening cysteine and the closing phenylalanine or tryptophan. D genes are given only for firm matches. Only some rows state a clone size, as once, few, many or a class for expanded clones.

CDR3 protein: CSVEGGRNTIYF
CDR3 DNA: TGCAGCGTTGAGGGCGGTCGGAACACCATATATTTT
V gene: TRBV29-1
D gene: NA
clone size: once
J gene: TRBJ1-3

CDR3 protein: CASSLVERTGELFF
CDR3 DNA: TGTGCCAGCAGCTTAGTAGAGAGAACCGGGGAGCTGTTTTTT
V gene: TRBV7-9
D gene: NA
clone size: many
J gene: TRBJ2-2

CDR3 protein: CASSLAPGGSEKLFF
CDR3 DNA: TGTGCCAGCAGTTTAGCGCCGGGGGGCAGTGAAAAACTGTTTTTT
V gene: TRBV12-3/TRBV12-4
D gene: NA
clone size: NA
J gene: TRBJ1-4

CDR3 protein: CSVSGGGLGANVLTF
CDR3 DNA: TGCAGCGTTTCGGGAGGAGGGTTGGGGGCCAACGTCCTGACTTTC
V gene: TRBV29-1
D gene: TRBD2
clone size: many
J gene: TRBJ2-6

CDR3 protein: CSVVWGGGADTQYF
CDR3 DNA: TGCAGCGTTGTTTGGGGAGGGGGCGCAGATACGCAGTATTTT
V gene: TRBV29-1
D gene: NA
clone size: NA
J gene: TRBJ2-3

CDR3 protein: CASSFLRTETQYF
CDR3 DNA: TGTGCCAGCAGCTTCCTTCGAACTGAGACCCAGTACTTC
V gene: TRBV7-2
D gene: NA
clone size: few
J gene: TRBJ2-5

CDR3 protein: CASIWLARDYEQYF
CDR3 DNA: TGTGCCAGCATTTGGCTAGCGCGGGACTACGAGCAGTACTTC
V gene: TRBV2
D gene: NA
clone size: NA
J gene: TRBJ2-7

CDR3 protein: CASSQDDRGGYGYTF
CDR3 DNA: TGCGCCAGCAGCCAAGATGACAGGGGAGGCTATGGCTACACCTTC
V gene: TRBV4-1
D gene: TRBD1
clone size: few
J gene: TRBJ1-2

CDR3 protein: CASSASGTWPNTGELFF
CDR3 DNA: TGTGCCAGCAGCGCATCCGGGACGTGGCCAAACACCGGGGAGCTGTTTTTT
V gene: TRBV7-9
D gene: NA
clone size: few
J gene: TRBJ2-2

CDR3 protein: CASSEREGNSPLHF
CDR3 DNA: TGTGCCAGCAGTGAAAGGGAGGGTAATTCACCCCTCCACTTT
V gene: TRBV2
D gene: NA
clone size: few
J gene: TRBJ1-6

CDR3 protein: CASSTRYTDTQYF
CDR3 DNA: TGCGCCAGCAGTACGCGGTACACAGATACGCAGTATTTT
V gene: TRBV5-1
D gene: NA
clone size: many
J gene: TRBJ2-3

CDR3 protein: CASSPHNQQRETQYF
CDR3 DNA: TGTGCCAGCAGCCCACACAACCAGCAGCGAGAGACCCAGTACTTC
V gene: TRBV9
D gene: NA
clone size: many
J gene: TRBJ2-5

CDR3 protein: CASSLGSLVYGYTF
CDR3 DNA: TGTGCCAGCAGTTTGGGCAGCTTAGTATATGGCTACACCTTC
V gene: TRBV25-1
D gene: NA
clone size: NA
J gene: TRBJ1-2

CDR3 protein: CAISPDRDLFSPLHF
CDR3 DNA: TGTGCCATCAGCCCGGACAGGGACCTATTTTCACCCCTCCACTTT
V gene: TRBV10-3
D gene: TRBD1
clone size: few
J gene: TRBJ1-6

CDR3 protein: CASSLASREVNQPQHF
CDR3 DNA: TGTGCCAGCAGCTTGGCCTCTAGGGAGGTCAATCAGCCCCAGCATTTT
V gene: TRBV7-2
D gene: NA
clone size: NA
J gene: TRBJ1-5

CDR3 protein: CASGRRGGTIYF
CDR3 DNA: TGTGCCAGTGGCCGCCGGGGTGGCACCATATATTTT
V gene: TRBV2
D gene: NA
clone size: medium-sized
J gene: TRBJ1-3

CDR3 protein: CASSFVGNYLYF
CDR3 DNA: TGCGCCAGCAGCTTTGTCGGAAACTACCTGTACTTC
V gene: TRBV5-1
D gene: NA
clone size: many
J gene: TRBJ2-7

CDR3 protein: CASGLTSGGIQETQYF
CDR3 DNA: TGCGCCAGCGGCTTGACTAGCGGGGGGATCCAAGAGACCCAGTACTTC
V gene: TRBV5-1
D gene: TRBD2
clone size: once
J gene: TRBJ2-5

CDR3 protein: CASSPTPGRGAYEQYF
CDR3 DNA: TGTGCTAGCAGCCCAACCCCGGGGCGAGGGGCCTACGAGCAGTACTTC
V gene: TRBV9
D gene: NA
clone size: NA
J gene: TRBJ2-7

CDR3 protein: CASSYREEETQYF
CDR3 DNA: TGTGCCAGCAGTTACCGGGAGGAGGAGACCCAGTACTTC
V gene: TRBV6-6
D gene: TRBD2
clone size: many
J gene: TRBJ2-5

CDR3 protein: CSAFASGITDTQYF
CDR3 DNA: TGCAGTGCGTTCGCTAGCGGGATCACAGATACGCAGTATTTT
V gene: TRBV20-1
D gene: TRBD2
clone size: NA
J gene: TRBJ2-3

CDR3 protein: CASSSPALAGAYEQYF
CDR3 DNA: TGTGCCAGCAGCTCCCCGGCACTAGCGGGAGCCTACGAGCAGTACTTC
V gene: TRBV7-3
D gene: TRBD2
clone size: NA
J gene: TRBJ2-7

CDR3 protein: CASSSGQGRSGANVLTF
CDR3 DNA: TGTGCCAGCAGCTCTGGACAGGGGCGCTCTGGGGCCAACGTCCTGACTTTC
V gene: TRBV11-2
D gene: TRBD1
clone size: few
J gene: TRBJ2-6

CDR3 protein: CTSGTGLNTGELFF
CDR3 DNA: TGTACCAGCGGAACGGGTCTGAACACCGGGGAGCTGTTTTTC
V gene: TRBV6-5
D gene: NA
clone size: NA
J gene: TRBJ2-2

CDR3 protein: CASSLAGAVEQYF
CDR3 DNA: TGTGCCAGCAGTTTAGCGGGAGCGGTAGAGCAGTACTTC
V gene: TRBV12-3/TRBV12-4
D gene: NA
clone size: once
J gene: TRBJ2-7

CDR3 protein: CASSLSQGETQYF
CDR3 DNA: TGTGCCAGCAGCTTAAGCCAGGGGGAGACCCAGTACTTC
V gene: TRBV7-9
D gene: NA
clone size: few
J gene: TRBJ2-5

CDR3 protein: CSVATRPQRTANGHF
CDR3 DNA: TGCAGCGTCGCGACCCGACCCCAACGCACGGCCAACGGACACTTT
V gene: TRBV29-1
D gene: NA
clone size: NA
J gene: TRBJ1-6

CDR3 protein: CASRPGPLGYEQYF
CDR3 DNA: TGTGCCAGCAGGCCCGGGCCATTGGGCTACGAGCAGTACTTC
V gene: TRBV6-2/TRBV6-3
D gene: NA
clone size: many
J gene: TRBJ2-7

CDR3 protein: CASSLDDGQYNEQFF
CDR3 DNA: TGTGCCAGCAGCCTAGACGACGGGCAATACAATGAGCAGTTCTTC
V gene: TRBV11-2
D gene: NA
clone size: NA
J gene: TRBJ2-1

CDR3 protein: CASSIDRRTNERLFF
CDR3 DNA: TGTGCCAGTAGTATAGATCGCCGGACCAATGAAAGACTGTTTTTT
V gene: TRBV19
D gene: NA
clone size: NA
J gene: TRBJ1-4

CDR3 protein: CASSLDGHGCTEAFF
CDR3 DNA: TGTGCCAGCAGCTTAGATGGGCATGGCTGCACTGAAGCTTTCTTT
V gene: TRBV7-6
D gene: NA
clone size: NA
J gene: TRBJ1-1

CDR3 protein: CASSFGGSYEQYFGSGTGELFF
CDR3 DNA: NA
V gene: TRBV7-7
D gene: NA
clone size: NA
J gene: TRBJ2-2

CDR3 protein: CASSIHLGTADSYEQYF
CDR3 DNA: TGCGCCAGCAGCATTCACCTCGGGACGGCAGACTCCTACGAGCAGTACTTC
V gene: TRBV4-1
D gene: NA
clone size: medium-sized
J gene: TRBJ2-7

CDR3 protein: CASSSYSNQPQHF
CDR3 DNA: TGTGCCAGCAGTTCTTATAGCAATCAGCCCCAGCATTTT
V gene: TRBV7-2
D gene: NA
clone size: many
J gene: TRBJ1-5

CDR3 protein: CAISGLRVANPNLQETQYF
CDR3 DNA: TGTGCCATCAGTGGGTTGCGGGTAGCCAACCCAAACCTCCAAGAGACCCAGTACTTC
V gene: TRBV24-1
D gene: NA
clone size: NA
J gene: TRBJ2-5

CDR3 protein: CASSASGTTGELFF
CDR3 DNA: TGTGCCAGCAGCGCAAGCGGGACCACCGGGGAGCTGTTTTTT
V gene: TRBV6-4
D gene: TRBD2
clone size: NA
J gene: TRBJ2-2